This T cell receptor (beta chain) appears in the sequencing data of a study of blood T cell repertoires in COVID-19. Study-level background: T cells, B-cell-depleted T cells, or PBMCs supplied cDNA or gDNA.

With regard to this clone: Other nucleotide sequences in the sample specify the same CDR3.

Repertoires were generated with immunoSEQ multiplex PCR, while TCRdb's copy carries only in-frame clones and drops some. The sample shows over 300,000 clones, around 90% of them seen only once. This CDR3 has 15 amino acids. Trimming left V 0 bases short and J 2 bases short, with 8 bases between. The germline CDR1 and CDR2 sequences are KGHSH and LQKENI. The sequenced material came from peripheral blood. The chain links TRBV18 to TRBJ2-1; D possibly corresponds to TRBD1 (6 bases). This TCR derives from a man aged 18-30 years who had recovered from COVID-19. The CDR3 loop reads CASSPPGGTYNEQFF. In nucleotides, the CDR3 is TGTGCCAGCTCACCACCAGGGGGAACCTACAATGAGCAGTTCTTC. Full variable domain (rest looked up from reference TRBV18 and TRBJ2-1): NAGVMQNPRHLVRRRGQEARLRCSPMKGHSHVYWYRQLPEEGLKFMVYLQKENIIDESGMPKERFSAEFPKEGPSILRIQQVVRGDSAAYFCASSPPGGTYNEQFFGPGTRLTVL.